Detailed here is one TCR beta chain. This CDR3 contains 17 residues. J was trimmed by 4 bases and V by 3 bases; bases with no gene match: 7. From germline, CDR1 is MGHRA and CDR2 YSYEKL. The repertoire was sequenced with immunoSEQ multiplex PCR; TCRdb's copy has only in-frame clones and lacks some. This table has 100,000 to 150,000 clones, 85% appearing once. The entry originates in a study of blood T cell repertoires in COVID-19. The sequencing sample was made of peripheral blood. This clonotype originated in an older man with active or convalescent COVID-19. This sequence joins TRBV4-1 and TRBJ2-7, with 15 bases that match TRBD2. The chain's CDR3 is CASSQRTSGRAKYEQYF. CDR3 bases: TGCGCCAGCAGCCAGCGGACTAGCGGGAGGGCCAAATACGAGCAGTACTTC.